This TCR beta chain was captured in a study of shared clonotypes between healthy human individuals. In replicate PCRs of unsorted PBMC, around 0.3 ug DNA, around 30,000 T cell genomes, was used. Study processing details: ImmunoSEQ only sent back junction sequences with no quality scores, so filtering was done differently. Only in-frame clones appear in the TCRdb table, and some are missing; sequencing was by immunoSEQ multiplex PCR. V and J calls and clone size are given by that table; D and trimming were obtained from the DNA. The sample records 450,000 to 500,000 clones, about 80% being singletons. The receptor was isolated from a woman aged 40-49 years in good health. Some clones in this sample may be carry-over from other donors' samples. What was sequenced was PBMCs.

CDR3: CASSASRNYNEQFF. CDR3 bases: TGTGCCAGCAGCGCCAGCAGGAACTACAATGAGCAGTTCTTC. The chain recombines TRBV5-4 with TRBJ2-1, with unresolved D. Trimming left V 4 bases short and J 3 bases short, with 11 bases between. Germline CDR1 SGHNT, CDR2 YYREEE (reference sequence). The CDR3 has 14 residues. Full variable domain (rest looked up from reference TRBV5-4 and TRBJ2-1): ETGVTQSPTHLIKTRGQQVTLRCSSQSGHNTVSWYQQALGQGPQFIFQYYREEENGRGNFPPRFSGLQFPNYSSELNVNALELDDSALYLCASSASRNYNEQFFGPGTRLTVL.